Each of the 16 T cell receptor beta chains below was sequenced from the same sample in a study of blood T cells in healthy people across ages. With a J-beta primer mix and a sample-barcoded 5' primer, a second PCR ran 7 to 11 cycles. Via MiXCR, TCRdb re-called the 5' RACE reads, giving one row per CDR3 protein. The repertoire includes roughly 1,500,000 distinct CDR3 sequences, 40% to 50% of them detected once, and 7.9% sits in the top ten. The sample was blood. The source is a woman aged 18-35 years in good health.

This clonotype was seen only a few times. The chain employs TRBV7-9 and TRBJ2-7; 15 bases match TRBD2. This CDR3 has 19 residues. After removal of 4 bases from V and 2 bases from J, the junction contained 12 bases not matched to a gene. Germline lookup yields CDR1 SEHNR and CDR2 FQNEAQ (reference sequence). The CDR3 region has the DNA TGTGCCAGCAGCTCTTCCGGGACTAGCGGGAGGATCTTACCCTACGAGCAGTACTTC. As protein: CASSSSGTSGRILPYEQYF.

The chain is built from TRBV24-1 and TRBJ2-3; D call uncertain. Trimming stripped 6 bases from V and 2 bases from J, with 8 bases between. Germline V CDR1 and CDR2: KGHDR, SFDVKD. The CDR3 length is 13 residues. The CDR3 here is CATSRSVTDTQYF. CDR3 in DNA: TGTGCCACCAGTCGGTCAGTCACAGATACGCAGTATTTT.

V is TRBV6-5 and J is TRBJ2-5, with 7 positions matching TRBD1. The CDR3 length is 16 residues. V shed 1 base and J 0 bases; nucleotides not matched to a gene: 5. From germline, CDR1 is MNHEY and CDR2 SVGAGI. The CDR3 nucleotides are TGTGCCAGCAGTTACTGGGGACAGACGAACCAAGAGACCCAGTACTTC. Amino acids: CASSYWGQTNQETQYF.

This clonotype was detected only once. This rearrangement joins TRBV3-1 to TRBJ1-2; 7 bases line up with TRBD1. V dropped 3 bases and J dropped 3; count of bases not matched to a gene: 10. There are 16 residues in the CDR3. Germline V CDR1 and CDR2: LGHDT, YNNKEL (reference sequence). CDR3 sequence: CASSQAGGGVDYGYTF. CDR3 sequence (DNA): TGTGCCAGCAGCCAGGCCGGAGGGGGCGTTGACTATGGCTACACCTTC.

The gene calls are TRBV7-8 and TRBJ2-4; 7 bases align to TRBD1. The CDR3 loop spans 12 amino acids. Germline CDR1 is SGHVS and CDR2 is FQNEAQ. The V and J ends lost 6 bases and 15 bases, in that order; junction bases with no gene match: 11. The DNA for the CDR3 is TGTGCCAGCAGATCTAATGGGACAGTCCTGTACTTC. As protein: CASRSNGTVLYF.

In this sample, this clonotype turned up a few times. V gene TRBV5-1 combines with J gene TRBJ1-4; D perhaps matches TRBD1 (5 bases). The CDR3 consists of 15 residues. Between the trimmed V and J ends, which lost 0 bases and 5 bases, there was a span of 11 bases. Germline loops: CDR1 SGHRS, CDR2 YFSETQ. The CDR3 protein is CASSLVSGPNEKLFF. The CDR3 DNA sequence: TGCGCCAGCAGCTTGGTGTCAGGGCCCAATGAAAAACTGTTTTTT.

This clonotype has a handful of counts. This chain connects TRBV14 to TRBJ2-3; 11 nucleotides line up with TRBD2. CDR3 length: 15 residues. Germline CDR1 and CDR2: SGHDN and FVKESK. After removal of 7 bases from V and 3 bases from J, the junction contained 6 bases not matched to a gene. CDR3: CASNRGLAETDTQYF. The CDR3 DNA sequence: TGTGCCAGCAACCGGGGACTAGCGGAAACAGATACGCAGTATTTT. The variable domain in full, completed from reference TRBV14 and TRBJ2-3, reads EAGVTQFPSHSVIEKGQTVTLRCDPISGHDNLYWYRRVMGKEIKFLLHFVKESKQDESGMPNNRFLAERTGGTYSTLKVQPAELEDSGVYFCASNRGLAETDTQYFGPGTRLTVL.

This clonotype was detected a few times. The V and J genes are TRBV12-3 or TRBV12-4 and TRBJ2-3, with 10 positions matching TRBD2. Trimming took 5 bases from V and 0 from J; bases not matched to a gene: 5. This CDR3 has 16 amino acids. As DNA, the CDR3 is TGTGCCAGCAGTCCCCAGCGGGGGGGTAGCACAGATACGCAGTATTTT. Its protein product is CASSPQRGGSTDTQYF.

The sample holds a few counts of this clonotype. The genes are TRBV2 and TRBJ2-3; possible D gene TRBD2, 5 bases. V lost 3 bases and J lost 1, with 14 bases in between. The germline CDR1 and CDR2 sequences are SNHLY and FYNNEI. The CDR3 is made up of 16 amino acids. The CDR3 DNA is TGTGCCAGCAGTGAGGGTGCTAGCCGGGGCACAGATACGCAGTATTTT. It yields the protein CASSEGASRGTDTQYF.

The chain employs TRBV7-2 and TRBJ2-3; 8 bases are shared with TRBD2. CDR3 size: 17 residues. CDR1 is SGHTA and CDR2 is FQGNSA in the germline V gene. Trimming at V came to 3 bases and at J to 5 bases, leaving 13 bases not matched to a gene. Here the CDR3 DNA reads TGTGCCAGCAGCTTGACCCATCAAAGCGGGGGCATAGATACGCAGTATTTT. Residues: CASSLTHQSGGIDTQYF.

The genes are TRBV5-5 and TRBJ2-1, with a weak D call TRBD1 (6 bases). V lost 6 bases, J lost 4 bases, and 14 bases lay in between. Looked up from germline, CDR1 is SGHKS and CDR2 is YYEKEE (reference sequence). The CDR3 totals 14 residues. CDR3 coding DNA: TGTGCCAGCACCTTAGGAACAGGGTACAATGAGCAGTTCTTC. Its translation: CASTLGTGYNEQFF.

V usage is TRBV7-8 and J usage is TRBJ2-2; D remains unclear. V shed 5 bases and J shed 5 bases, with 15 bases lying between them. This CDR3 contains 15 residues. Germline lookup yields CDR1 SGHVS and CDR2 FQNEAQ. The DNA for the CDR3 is TGTGCCAGCAGCCCCAAACAGCAGGCAACCGGGGAGCTGTTTTTT. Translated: CASSPKQQATGELFF. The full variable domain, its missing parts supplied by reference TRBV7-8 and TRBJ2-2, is GAGVSQSPRYKVAKRGQDVALRCDPISGHVSLFWYQQALGQGPEFLTYFQNEAQLDKSGLPSDRFFAERPEGSVSTLKIQRTQQEDSAVYLCASSPKQQATGELFFGEGSRLTVL.

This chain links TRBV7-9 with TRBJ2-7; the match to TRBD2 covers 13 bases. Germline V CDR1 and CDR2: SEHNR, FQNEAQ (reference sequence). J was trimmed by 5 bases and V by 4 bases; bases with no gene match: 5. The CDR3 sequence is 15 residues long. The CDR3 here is CASSSGTSGTHEQYF. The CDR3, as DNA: TGTGCCAGCAGCTCAGGGACTAGCGGGACCCACGAGCAGTACTTC.

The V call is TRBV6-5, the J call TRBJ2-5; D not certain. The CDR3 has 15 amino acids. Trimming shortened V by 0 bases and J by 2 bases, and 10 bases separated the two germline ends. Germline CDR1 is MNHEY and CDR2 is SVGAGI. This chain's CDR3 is CASSYSGLGQETQYF. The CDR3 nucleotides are TGTGCCAGCAGTTACTCTGGATTGGGTCAAGAGACCCAGTACTTC.

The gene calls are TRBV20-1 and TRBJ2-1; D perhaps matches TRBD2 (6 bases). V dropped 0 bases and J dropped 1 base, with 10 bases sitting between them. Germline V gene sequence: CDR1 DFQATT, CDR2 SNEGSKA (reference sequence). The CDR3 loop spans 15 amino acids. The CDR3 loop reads CSARESSGSYNEQFF. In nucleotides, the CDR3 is TGCAGTGCTAGAGAAAGTAGCGGATCCTACAATGAGCAGTTCTTC.

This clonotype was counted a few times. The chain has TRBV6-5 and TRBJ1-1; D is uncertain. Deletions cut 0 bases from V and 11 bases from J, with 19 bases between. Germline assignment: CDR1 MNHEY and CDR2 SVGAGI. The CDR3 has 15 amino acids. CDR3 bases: TGTGCCAGCAGTTACTCGGGAAATTTCTTCAGCCGGGCTTTCTTT. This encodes CASSYSGNFFSRAFF.